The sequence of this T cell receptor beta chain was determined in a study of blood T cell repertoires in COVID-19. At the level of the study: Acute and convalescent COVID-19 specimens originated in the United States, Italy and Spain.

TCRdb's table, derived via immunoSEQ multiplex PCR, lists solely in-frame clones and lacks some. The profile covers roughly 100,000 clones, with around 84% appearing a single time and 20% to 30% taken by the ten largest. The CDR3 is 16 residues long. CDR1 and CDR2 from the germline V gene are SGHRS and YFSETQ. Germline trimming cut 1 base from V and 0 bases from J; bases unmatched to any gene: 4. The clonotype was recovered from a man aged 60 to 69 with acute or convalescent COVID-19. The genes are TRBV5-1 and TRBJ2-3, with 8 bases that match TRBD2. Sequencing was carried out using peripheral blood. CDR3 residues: CASSLWSSGSTDTQYF. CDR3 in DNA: TGCGCCAGCAGCTTGTGGTCTAGCGGGAGCACAGATACGCAGTATTTT.